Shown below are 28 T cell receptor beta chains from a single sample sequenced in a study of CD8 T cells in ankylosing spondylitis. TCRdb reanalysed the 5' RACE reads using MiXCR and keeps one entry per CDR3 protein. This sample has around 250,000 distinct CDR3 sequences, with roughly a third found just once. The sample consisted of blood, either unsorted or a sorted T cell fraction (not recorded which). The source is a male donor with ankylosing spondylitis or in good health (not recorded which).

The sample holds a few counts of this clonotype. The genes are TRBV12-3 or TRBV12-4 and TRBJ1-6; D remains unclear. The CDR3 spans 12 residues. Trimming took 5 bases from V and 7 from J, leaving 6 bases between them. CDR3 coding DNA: TGTGCCAGCAGTCCGCGGAATTCACCCCTCCACTTT. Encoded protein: CASSPRNSPLHF.

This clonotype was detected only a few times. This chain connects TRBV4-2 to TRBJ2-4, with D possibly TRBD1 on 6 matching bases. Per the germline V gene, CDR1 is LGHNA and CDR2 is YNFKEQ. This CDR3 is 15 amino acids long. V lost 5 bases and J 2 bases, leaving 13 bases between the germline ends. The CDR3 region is CASSYDGQPKNIQYF. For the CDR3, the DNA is TGTGCCAGCAGCTACGACGGACAGCCCAAAAACATTCAGTACTTC.

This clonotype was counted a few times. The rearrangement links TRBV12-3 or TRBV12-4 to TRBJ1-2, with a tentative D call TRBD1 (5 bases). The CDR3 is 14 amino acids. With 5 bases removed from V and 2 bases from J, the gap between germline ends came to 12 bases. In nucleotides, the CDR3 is TGTGCCAGCAGTGGGGGGACCTTCAACTATGGCTACACCTTC. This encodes CASSGGTFNYGYTF.

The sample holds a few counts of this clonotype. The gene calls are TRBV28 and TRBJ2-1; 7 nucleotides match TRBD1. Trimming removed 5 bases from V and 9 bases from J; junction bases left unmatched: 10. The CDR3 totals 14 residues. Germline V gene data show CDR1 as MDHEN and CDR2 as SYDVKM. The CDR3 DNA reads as TGTGCCAGCAGTAGCCCGGGACAGAGGACTGAGCAGTTCTTC. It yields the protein CASSSPGQRTEQFF.

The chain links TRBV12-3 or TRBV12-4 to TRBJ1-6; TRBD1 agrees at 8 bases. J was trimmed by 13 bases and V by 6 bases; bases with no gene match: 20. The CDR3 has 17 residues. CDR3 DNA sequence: TGTGCCAGCAGCTCCCAATACGGACAGGGTTTTGATATGCCCCTCCACTTT. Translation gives CASSSQYGQGFDMPLHF.

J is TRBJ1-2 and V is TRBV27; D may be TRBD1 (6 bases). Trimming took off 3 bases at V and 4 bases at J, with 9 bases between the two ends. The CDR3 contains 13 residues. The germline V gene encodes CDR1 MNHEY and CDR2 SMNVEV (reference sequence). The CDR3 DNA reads TGTGCCAGCAGTTTCAGGGACACCTATGGCTACACCTTC. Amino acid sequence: CASSFRDTYGYTF.

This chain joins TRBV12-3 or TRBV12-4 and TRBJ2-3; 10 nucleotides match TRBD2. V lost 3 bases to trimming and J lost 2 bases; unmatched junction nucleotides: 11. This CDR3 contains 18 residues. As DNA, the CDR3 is TGTGCCAGCAGTTTCAGTATTCTAGCGGGGGACCTCACAGATACGCAGTATTTT. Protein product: CASSFSILAGDLTDTQYF.

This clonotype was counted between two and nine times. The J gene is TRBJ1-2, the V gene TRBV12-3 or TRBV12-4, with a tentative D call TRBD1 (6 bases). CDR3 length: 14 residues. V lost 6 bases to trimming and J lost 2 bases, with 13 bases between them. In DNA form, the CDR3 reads TGTGCCAGCAGGGGGGGGCTTAAGAACTATGGCTACACCTTC. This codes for CASRGGLKNYGYTF.

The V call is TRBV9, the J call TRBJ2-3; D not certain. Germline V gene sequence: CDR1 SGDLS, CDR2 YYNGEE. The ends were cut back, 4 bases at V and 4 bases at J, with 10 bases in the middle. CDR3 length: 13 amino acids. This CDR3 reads CASSLSWPDTQYF. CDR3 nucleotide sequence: TGTGCCAGCAGCCTTTCATGGCCAGATACGCAGTATTTT. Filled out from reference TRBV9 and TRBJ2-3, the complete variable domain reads DSGVTQTPKHLITATGQRVTLRCSPRSGDLSVYWYQQSLDQGLQFLIQYYNGEERAKGNILERFSAQQFPDLHSELNLSSLELGDSALYFCASSLSWPDTQYFGPGTRLTVL.

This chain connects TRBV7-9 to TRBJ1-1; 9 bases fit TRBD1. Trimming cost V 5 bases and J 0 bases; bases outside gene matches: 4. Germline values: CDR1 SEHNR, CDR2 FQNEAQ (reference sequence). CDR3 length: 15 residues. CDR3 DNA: TGTGCCAGCAGCGTTGGACAGGGGTTGAACACTGAAGCTTTCTTT. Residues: CASSVGQGLNTEAFF.

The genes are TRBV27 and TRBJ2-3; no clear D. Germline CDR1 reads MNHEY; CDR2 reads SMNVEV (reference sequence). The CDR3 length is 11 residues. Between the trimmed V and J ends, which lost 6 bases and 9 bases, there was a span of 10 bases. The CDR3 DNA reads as TGTGCCAGCAGCGGTGCAAGCACGCAGTATTTT. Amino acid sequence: CASSGASTQYF.

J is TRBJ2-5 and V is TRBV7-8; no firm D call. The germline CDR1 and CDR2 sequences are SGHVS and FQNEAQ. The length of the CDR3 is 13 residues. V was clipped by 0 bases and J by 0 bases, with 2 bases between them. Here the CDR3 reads CASSLAHQETQYF. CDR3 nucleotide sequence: TGTGCCAGCAGCTTAGCCCACCAAGAGACCCAGTACTTC.

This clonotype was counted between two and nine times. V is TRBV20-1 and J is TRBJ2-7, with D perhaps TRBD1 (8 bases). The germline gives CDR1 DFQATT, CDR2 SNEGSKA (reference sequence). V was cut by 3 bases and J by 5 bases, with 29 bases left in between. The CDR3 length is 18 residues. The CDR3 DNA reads TGCAGTGCTAGGGTTGGGGGGGCAGGGGGCTATCATATCGACGAGCAGTACTTC. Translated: CSARVGGAGGYHIDEQYF.

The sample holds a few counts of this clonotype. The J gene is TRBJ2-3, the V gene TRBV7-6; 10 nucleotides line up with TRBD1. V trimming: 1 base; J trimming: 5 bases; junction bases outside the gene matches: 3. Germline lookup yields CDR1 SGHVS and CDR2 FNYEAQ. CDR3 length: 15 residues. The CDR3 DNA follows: TGTGCCAGCAGCTTAGGACAGGGGGCAAAAGATACGCAGTATTTT. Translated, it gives CASSLGQGAKDTQYF.

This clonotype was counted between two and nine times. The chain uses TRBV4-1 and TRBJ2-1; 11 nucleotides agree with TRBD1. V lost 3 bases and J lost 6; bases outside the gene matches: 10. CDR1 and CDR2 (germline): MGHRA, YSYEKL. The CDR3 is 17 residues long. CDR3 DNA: TGCGCCAGCAGCCATCCTTACCGGGACAGGGGGAGCAATGAGCAGTTCTTC. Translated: CASSHPYRDRGSNEQFF.

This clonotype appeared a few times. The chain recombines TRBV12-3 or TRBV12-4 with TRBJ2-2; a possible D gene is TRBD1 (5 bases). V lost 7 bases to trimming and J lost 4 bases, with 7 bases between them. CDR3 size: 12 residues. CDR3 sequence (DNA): TGTGCCAGCACAGGGCTCACCGGGGAGCTGTTTTTT. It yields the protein CASTGLTGELFF.

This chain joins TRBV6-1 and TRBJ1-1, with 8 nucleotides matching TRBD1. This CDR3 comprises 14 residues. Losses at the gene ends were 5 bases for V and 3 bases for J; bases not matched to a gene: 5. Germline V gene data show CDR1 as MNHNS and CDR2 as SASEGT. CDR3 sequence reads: CASSRDRTYTEAFF. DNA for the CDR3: TGTGCCAGCAGTCGGGACAGGACCTACACTGAAGCTTTCTTT.

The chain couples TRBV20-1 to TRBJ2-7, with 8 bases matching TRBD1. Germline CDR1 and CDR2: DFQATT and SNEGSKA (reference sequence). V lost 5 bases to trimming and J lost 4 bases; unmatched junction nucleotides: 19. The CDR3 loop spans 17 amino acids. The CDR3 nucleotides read TGCAGTGCTGCAAGAATACGAGGGACAGGCACCCTATACGAGCAGTACTTC. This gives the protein CSAARIRGTGTLYEQYF.

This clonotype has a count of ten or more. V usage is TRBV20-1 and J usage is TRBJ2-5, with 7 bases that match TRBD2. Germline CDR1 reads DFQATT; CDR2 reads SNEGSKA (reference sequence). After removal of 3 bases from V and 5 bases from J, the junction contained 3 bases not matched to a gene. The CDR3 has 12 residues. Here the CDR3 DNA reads TGCAGTGCTAGCGAGGGAGGGGAGACCCAGTACTTC. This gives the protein CSASEGGETQYF.

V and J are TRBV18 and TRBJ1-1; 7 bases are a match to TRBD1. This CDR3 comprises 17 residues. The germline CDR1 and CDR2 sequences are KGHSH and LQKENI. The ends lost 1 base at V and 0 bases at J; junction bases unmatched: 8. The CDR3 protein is CASSPRGTAIMNTEAFF. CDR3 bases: TGTGCCAGCTCACCACGAGGGACAGCGATAATGAACACTGAAGCTTTCTTT.

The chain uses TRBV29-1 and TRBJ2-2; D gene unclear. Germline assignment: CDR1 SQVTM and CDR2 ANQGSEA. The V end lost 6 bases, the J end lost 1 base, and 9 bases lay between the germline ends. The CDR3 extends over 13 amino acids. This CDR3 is CSVSRQNTGELFF. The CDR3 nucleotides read TGCAGCGTGAGCCGACAGAACACCGGGGAGCTGTTTTTT.

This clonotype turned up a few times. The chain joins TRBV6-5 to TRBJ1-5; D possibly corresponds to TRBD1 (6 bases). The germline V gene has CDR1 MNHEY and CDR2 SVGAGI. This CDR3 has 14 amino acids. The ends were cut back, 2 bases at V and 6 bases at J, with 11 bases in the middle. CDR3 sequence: CASSYGAGAQPQHF. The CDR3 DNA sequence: TGTGCCAGCAGTTACGGGGCAGGGGCTCAGCCCCAGCATTTT.

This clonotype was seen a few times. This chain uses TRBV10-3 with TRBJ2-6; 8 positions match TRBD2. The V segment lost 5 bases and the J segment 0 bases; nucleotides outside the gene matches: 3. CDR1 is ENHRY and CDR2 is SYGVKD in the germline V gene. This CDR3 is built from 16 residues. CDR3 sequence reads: CAISIAGSSGANVLTF. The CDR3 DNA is TGTGCCATCAGTATAGCGGGGAGCTCTGGGGCCAACGTCCTGACTTTC.

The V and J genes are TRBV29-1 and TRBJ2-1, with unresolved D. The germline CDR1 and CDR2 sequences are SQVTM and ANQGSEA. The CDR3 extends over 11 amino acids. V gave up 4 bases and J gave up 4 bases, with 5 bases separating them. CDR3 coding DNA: TGCAGCGTTGTGTGGTACAATGAGCAGTTCTTC. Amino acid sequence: CSVVWYNEQFF.

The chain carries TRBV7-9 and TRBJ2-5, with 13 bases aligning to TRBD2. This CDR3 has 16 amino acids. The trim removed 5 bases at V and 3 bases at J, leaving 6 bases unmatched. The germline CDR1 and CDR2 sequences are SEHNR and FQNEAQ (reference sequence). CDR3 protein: CASSPRTSGSEETQYF. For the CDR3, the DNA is TGTGCCAGCAGCCCCCGGACTAGCGGGAGCGAAGAGACCCAGTACTTC. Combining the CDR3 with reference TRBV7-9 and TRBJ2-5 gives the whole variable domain DTGVSQNPRHKITKRGQNVTFRCDPISEHNRLYWYRQTLGQGPEFLTYFQNEAQLEKSRLLSDRFSAERPKGSFSTLEIQRTEQGDSAMYLCASSPRTSGSEETQYFGPGTRLLVL.

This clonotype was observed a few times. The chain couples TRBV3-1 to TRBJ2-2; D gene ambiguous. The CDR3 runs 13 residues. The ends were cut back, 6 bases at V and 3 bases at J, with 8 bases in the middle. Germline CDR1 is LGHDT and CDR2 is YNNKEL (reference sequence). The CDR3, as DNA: TGTGCCAGCAGTTTCTCGGACACCGGGGAGCTGTTTTTT. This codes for CASSFSDTGELFF.

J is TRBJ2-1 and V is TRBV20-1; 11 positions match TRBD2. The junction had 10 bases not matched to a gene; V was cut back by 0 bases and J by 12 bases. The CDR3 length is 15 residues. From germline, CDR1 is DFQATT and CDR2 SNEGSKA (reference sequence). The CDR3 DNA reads TGCAGTGCTAGAGATCCTAGCGGGGGGTCGGTGGGGCAGTTCTTC. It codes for CSARDPSGGSVGQFF.

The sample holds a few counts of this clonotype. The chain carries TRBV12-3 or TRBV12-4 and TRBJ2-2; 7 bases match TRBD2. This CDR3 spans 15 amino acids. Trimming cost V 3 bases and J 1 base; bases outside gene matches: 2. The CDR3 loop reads CASSFVAGNTGELFF. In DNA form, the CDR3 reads TGTGCCAGCAGTTTTGTAGCGGGGAACACCGGGGAGCTGTTTTTT.